This T cell receptor (beta chain) was recovered during a study of beta chain features in type 1 diabetes. This clone occurred a few times. The antigen remains undetermined. Findings of the study overall: In cDNA sequencing, cells with high TCR expression could be over-represented.

Germline CDR1 MNHEY, CDR2 SVGAGI. Trimming took off 2 bases at V and 4 bases at J, with 17 bases between the two ends. The CDR3 is 16 amino acids. cDNA synthesis used the whole RNA isolate, giving expressed TCRB sequences. The data were produced by immunoSEQ multiplex PCR, yet TCRdb's version contains in-frame clones alone and is incomplete. The repertoire holds 350,000 to 400,000 clones, with around 16% as singletons. Each sorted fraction was over 95% pure. The chain has TRBV6-5 and TRBJ1-2, with D perhaps TRBD1 (6 bases). The sequence came from a woman in her late teens or twenties in good health. Source material: naive CD4+ T cells from blood. The CDR3 coding sequence is TGTGCCAGCAGTTACACCCAACCGGGGGGCAGCTATGGCTACACCTTC. Translation: CASSYTQPGGSYGYTF.